This T cell receptor beta chain was identified during a study of beta chain features in type 1 diabetes. Whole-study context: The study examined 107,917,701 sorted cells across all samples.

This clone was seen only a few times. Trimming removed 4 bases at V and 4 bases at J, with 13 bases between. The CDR3 is 14 amino acids. CDR1 and CDR2 (germline): MDHEN, SYDVKM. As every portion of the isolated RNA was reverse transcribed, the sequencing read expressed TCRB transcripts. Produced via immunoSEQ multiplex PCR; TCRdb's table is partial and in-frame only. Among about 410,000 clones listed, about 15% were seen once. The clonotype was recovered from a man aged 30-40 years in good health. The specimen was naive CD4+ T cells from blood. This chain links TRBV28 with TRBJ1-1, with D possibly matching TRBD1 (5 bases). CDR3 nucleotides: TGTGCCAGCAGTTCCTCGGGGGGATTCACTGAAGCTTTCTTT. Amino acids: CASSSSGGFTEAFF. Together with reference TRBV28 and TRBJ1-1, the CDR3 gives the full variable domain: DVKVTQSSRYLVKRTGEKVFLECVQDMDHENMFWYRQDPGLGLRLIYFSYDVKMKEKGDIPEGYSVSREKKERFSLILESASTNQTSMYLCASSSSGGFTEAFFGQGTRLTVV.